The clone carrying this TCR beta chain was recorded only once. Recovered Cohort 3 donors showed two negative PCRs, clearance, or symptom resolution. From germline, CDR1 is SGHTS and CDR2 YDEGEE. CDR3 length: 14 amino acids. V was clipped by 0 bases and J by 7 bases, with 13 bases between them. Data came from immunoSEQ multiplex PCR; TCRdb stores just in-frame clones and leaves some out. The table shows approximately 260,000 clones, with about 80% occurring only once. The sample originates from a study of blood T cell repertoires in COVID-19. Study overall: Acute-phase and convalescent COVID-19 samples originated in the United States, Italy and Spain. From T cells, B-cell-depleted T cells, or PBMCs came the material, which was cDNA or gDNA.

V is TRBV5-8 and J is TRBJ1-1; D is unresolved. The specimen was PBMCs or T cells enriched from blood (not recorded which). This TCR derives from a middle-aged man who had recovered from COVID-19. CDR3 coding DNA: TGTGCCAGCAGCTTGGGAGGGTTTCACATTGAAGCTTTCTTT. Residues: CASSLGGFHIEAFF.